Sequencing of this T cell receptor (beta chain) was carried out in a study of human T cells and chemical hapten exposure. Study-level information: Yields of TCR per sample differed, chiefly owing to small differences in pooled library volume. Overall study findings and caveats: More PT1 expanded TCRs went with higher patch test scores.

This clonotype has ten or more counts. Its antigen remains unidentified. Time point specified: patch test 2, 6 weeks after DPC sensitization. Treatment here: therapeutic diphenylcyclopropenone sensitization with weekly scalp DPC. The CDR3 loop spans 14 amino acids. Unmatched junction bases numbered 5, after V lost 5 bases and J lost 4 bases. Using its own MiXCR run on the RACE reads, TCRdb lists one record per CDR3 protein. The table records more than 110,000 distinct CDR3 sequences, 12% of them present only once. The receptor was isolated from a woman between 50 and 59 years old with alopecia areata. Some clones in this sample may be carry-over from other donors' samples. This chain links TRBV12-3 or TRBV12-4 with TRBJ2-7; 10 positions agree with TRBD1. Specimen: whole blood, collected in connection with sensitization to the hapten diphenylcyclopropenone (DPC). The CDR3 loop is CASSPTGGTYEQYF. The CDR3 nucleotides are TGTGCCAGCAGTCCGACAGGGGGCACGTACGAGCAGTACTTC.